These 15 T cell receptor beta chains share one sample of origin, sequenced in a study of cytomegalovirus exposure and HLA in healthy donors. It was with 60 Vbeta and 13 Jbeta primers that the PCR ran. Profiling relied on immunoSEQ multiplex PCR, and the TCRdb table lists in-frame clones only, not all of them. The sample holds some 120,000 clones, roughly 80% seen once. Sequencing was done on a sample of PBMCs. Source of these receptors: a male donor in good health and CMV-seronegative.

This chain joins TRBV27 and TRBJ2-7; maybe TRBD2 (5 bases). V was trimmed by 6 bases and J by 3 bases, leaving 24 bases between them. CDR3 length: 17 amino acids. Germline CDR1 MNHEY, CDR2 SMNVEV (reference sequence). The CDR3 DNA reads TGTGCCAGCAGCAATCAATACCCGGTGACGGAGGACTACGAGCAGTACTTC. Translating gives CASSNQYPVTEDYEQYF.

The V and J genes are TRBV19 and TRBJ2-2, with D perhaps TRBD1 (6 bases). V lost 4 bases, J lost 3 bases, and 12 bases lay in between. Germline assignment: CDR1 LNHDA and CDR2 SQIVND (reference sequence). The CDR3 covers 15 residues. For the CDR3, the DNA is TGTGCCAGTAGTACTCCAGGGGTAGACACCGGGGAGCTGTTTTTT. It is translated as CASSTPGVDTGELFF. The variable domain in full, completed from reference TRBV19 and TRBJ2-2, reads DGGITQSPKYLFRKEGQNVTLSCEQNLNHDAMYWYRQDPGQGLRLIYYSQIVNDFQKGDIAEGYSVSREKKESFPLTVTSAQKNPTAFYLCASSTPGVDTGELFFGEGSRLTVL.

The gene calls are TRBV28 and TRBJ1-4; 9 bases map to TRBD1. This CDR3 contains 14 residues. Germline V gives CDR1 MDHEN, CDR2 SYDVKM. With V trimmed by 5 bases and J by 6 bases, 4 bases remained unmatched. DNA for the CDR3: TGTGCCAGCAGTACCGGGACAGGGTATGAAAAACTGTTTTTT. This encodes CASSTGTGYEKLFF.

A word on this clone: The germline gene is not matched at one end of the junction; a read error may be the cause. The gene calls are TRBV7-9 and TRBJ2-7; 13 positions agree with TRBD2. The germline gives CDR1 SEHNR, CDR2 FQNEAQ (reference sequence). The CDR3 is 16 residues long. CDR3 protein: CSSSSRTSGGSYEQYF. Here the CDR3 DNA reads TGTTCCAGCAGCTCTAGGACTAGCGGGGGTTCCTACGAGCAGTACTTC.

The J gene is TRBJ2-1, the V gene TRBV7-2, with 10 bases fitting TRBD2. This CDR3 is built from 16 residues. Germline lookup yields CDR1 SGHTA and CDR2 FQGNSA. The junction had 12 bases not matched to a gene; V was cut back by 1 base and J by 12 bases. CDR3 sequence reads: CASSLDQVSGGARQFF. The CDR3 nucleotides read TGTGCCAGCAGCTTAGATCAGGTCAGCGGGGGGGCCCGGCAGTTCTTC.

The CDR3 DNA sequence: TGTGCCAGCAGTGTGGACACCTACGAGCAGTACTTC. Protein: CASSVDTYEQYF. The chain carries TRBV7-9 and TRBJ2-7, with D maybe TRBD1 (5 bases). V was cut by 6 bases and J by 2 bases, with 8 bases left in between. CDR1 is SEHNR, CDR2 FQNEAQ, per germline (reference sequence). This CDR3 is built from 12 residues.

The rearrangement links TRBV5-6 to TRBJ1-2, with TRBD1 matching over 9 bases. The CDR3 runs 13 residues. The ends lost 4 bases at V and 5 bases at J; junction bases unmatched: 3. Germline V gene lookup returns CDR1 SGHDT and CDR2 YYEEEE. The DNA for the CDR3 is TGTGCCAGCAGCACGGACAGGGGTTATGGCTACACCTTC. Translation gives CASSTDRGYGYTF.

V usage is TRBV10-3 and J usage is TRBJ2-1; D might be TRBD2 (6 bases). Germline assignment: CDR1 ENHRY and CDR2 SYGVKD. There are 16 residues in the CDR3. Trimming pared 2 bases from V and 4 bases from J, leaving 15 bases between. The CDR3 DNA sequence: TGTGCCATCAGTGAGCCCTGGGAGGTGCCTTACAATGAGCAGTTCTTC. Its protein is CAISEPWEVPYNEQFF.

This clone was counted once. The chain combines TRBV6-5 with TRBJ2-1, with 8 bases that match TRBD2. The CDR3 contains 13 residues. The V and J ends lost 7 bases and 7 bases, in that order; junction bases with no gene match: 6. Germline assignment: CDR1 MNHEY and CDR2 SVGAGI. The CDR3 DNA reads TGTGCCAGCACCCCGGGACTAGGGAATGAGCAGTTCTTC. Its translation is CASTPGLGNEQFF.

The rearrangement links TRBV28 to TRBJ1-2, with unresolved D. Germline V gene data show CDR1 as MDHEN and CDR2 as SYDVKM. The CDR3 totals 15 residues. V was cut by 2 bases and J by 8 bases, with 18 bases left in between. The CDR3 reads CASSLGRQALWGYTF. CDR3 nucleotide sequence: TGTGCCAGCAGTTTAGGGAGGCAGGCTTTATGGGGCTACACCTTC.

This sequence joins TRBV5-4 and TRBJ2-7, with D possibly being TRBD2 (6 bases). V gave up 1 base and J gave up 6 bases, with 23 bases separating them. This CDR3 is built from 17 residues. From germline, CDR1 is SGHNT and CDR2 YYREEE (reference sequence). The CDR3 DNA follows: TGTGCCAGCAGCTTGTACTGGGACTCTCAATCCGTCGTCGAGCAGTACTTC. As protein: CASSLYWDSQSVVEQYF.

Only one count was recorded for this clone. V is TRBV5-5 and J is TRBJ1-1; D gene unclear. The length of the CDR3 is 15 residues. Trimming stripped 0 bases from V and 0 bases from J, with 9 bases between. CDR1 is SGHKS, CDR2 YYEKEE, per germline (reference sequence). In DNA, the CDR3 is TGTGCCAGCAGCTTGGACACCTTTATGAACACTGAAGCTTTCTTT. Its translation is CASSLDTFMNTEAFF.

This clone has just one count. The V and J genes are TRBV7-9 and TRBJ1-5; the match to TRBD1 covers 7 bases. Germline V gives CDR1 SEHNR, CDR2 FQNEAQ (reference sequence). V gave up 2 bases and J gave up 7 bases; unmatched junction bases: 5. The CDR3 has 14 residues. CDR3 protein: CASSLSTGVQPQHF. CDR3 bases: TGTGCCAGCAGCTTATCTACAGGGGTCCAGCCCCAGCATTTT. The full variable domain, its missing parts supplied by reference TRBV7-9 and TRBJ1-5, is DTGVSQNPRHKITKRGQNVTFRCDPISEHNRLYWYRQTLGQGPEFLTYFQNEAQLEKSRLLSDRFSAERPKGSFSTLEIQRTEQGDSAMYLCASSLSTGVQPQHFGDGTRLSIL.

The chain has TRBV10-3 and TRBJ2-1; TRBD2 matches 11 bases. The CDR3 is 20 residues long. The ends lost 6 bases at V and 0 bases at J; junction bases unmatched: 16. Germline CDR1 is ENHRY and CDR2 is SYGVKD. This CDR3 reads CAISPLRTSGHSSSYNEQFF. CDR3 DNA: TGTGCCATCAGCCCCTTAAGGACTAGCGGGCATTCCAGCTCCTACAATGAGCAGTTCTTC.

The chain uses TRBV19 and TRBJ2-7, with 10 bases that match TRBD1. Per the germline V gene, CDR1 is LNHDA and CDR2 is SQIVND (reference sequence). Trimming took 4 bases from V and 1 from J; bases not matched to a gene: 10. This CDR3 contains 17 residues. CDR3 loop: CASSRRTGGSESYEQYF. CDR3 in DNA: TGTGCCAGTAGTAGACGGACAGGGGGTTCGGAATCCTACGAGCAGTACTTC.